One and the same sample provided the 14 T cell receptor beta chains below, sequenced in a study of OX40 agonist ivuxolimab in advanced cancers. Some clones are missing from TCRdb's copy, which holds only in-frame ones; the method was immunoSEQ multiplex PCR. The data hold under 65,000 clones, with 75% to 95% observed a single time. The sample was CD4+ or CD8+ T cells sorted from blood, taken in a trial of the OX40 agonist ivuxolimab. The receptors derive from an adult with an advanced solid tumor such as melanoma, head and neck, liver or kidney cancer.

The chain carries TRBV5-6 and TRBJ2-7; the match to TRBD2 covers 13 bases. Germline-derived CDR1 and CDR2 are SGHDT and YYEEEE. V dropped 4 bases and J dropped 2; count of bases not matched to a gene: 12. The CDR3 has 18 residues. The CDR3 sequence: CASSRGTSGIKGTYEQYF. CDR3 coding DNA: TGTGCCAGCAGCCGTGGGACTAGCGGGATAAAAGGCACCTACGAGCAGTACTTC.

The rearrangement links TRBV19 to TRBJ1-1, with D possibly matching TRBD1 (6 bases). Between the trimmed V and J ends, which lost 4 bases and 1 base, there was a span of 10 bases. CDR1 and CDR2 (germline): LNHDA, SQIVND (reference sequence). CDR3 length: 14 amino acids. The CDR3 region is CASSKRTENTEAFF. The CDR3 DNA reads as TGTGCCAGTAGTAAACGGACAGAGAACACTGAAGCTTTCTTT.

This clone came up once. The chain uses TRBV19 and TRBJ2-3; perhaps D is TRBD1 or TRBD2 (6 bases each). This CDR3 comprises 14 residues. V was clipped by 5 bases and J by 7 bases, with 16 bases between them. Germline lookup yields CDR1 LNHDA and CDR2 SQIVND (reference sequence). CDR3 protein: CASSPHGGTYTQYF. CDR3 in DNA: TGTGCCAGTAGTCCCCACGGAGGGACATATACGCAGTATTTT.

The chain combines TRBV30 with TRBJ2-1; the match to TRBD2 covers 10 bases. The CDR3 loop spans 16 amino acids. Germline trimming cut 2 bases from V and 2 bases from J; bases unmatched to any gene: 6. In germline, CDR1 is GTSNPN, CDR2 SVGIG (reference sequence). The CDR3 is CAWSRIGLAAYNEQFF. CDR3 coding DNA: TGTGCCTGGAGTCGGATCGGACTAGCGGCCTACAATGAGCAGTTCTTC.

As DNA, the CDR3 is TGTGCCAGCAGCTTAGTTGGTCGAGGGGACCCTGAAGCTTTCTTT. Translation gives CASSLVGRGDPEAFF. J is TRBJ1-1 and V is TRBV7-8; a weak D match, TRBD1 (5 bases). Trimming left V 1 base short and J 6 bases short, with 15 bases between. This CDR3 has 15 residues. Germline V gives CDR1 SGHVS, CDR2 FQNEAQ.

The rearrangement joins TRBV2 to TRBJ2-7; 7 bases are a match to TRBD2. Germline lookup yields CDR1 SNHLY and CDR2 FYNNEI. The J segment lost 5 bases and the V segment lost 2 bases, leaving 9 bases of the junction unmatched. The CDR3 is 15 residues long. The CDR3 DNA is TGTGCCAGCAGTGAAAAGAGGAGGGAGGGCAACGAGCAGTACTTC. Translating gives CASSEKRREGNEQYF.

DNA for the CDR3: TGTGCCTGGATCGGAAATGAGCAGTTCTTC. It yields the protein CAWIGNEQFF. The J gene is TRBJ2-1, the V gene TRBV30, with no clear D. Germline V gives CDR1 GTSNPN, CDR2 SVGIG (reference sequence). The CDR3 length is 10 residues. The V end was cut by 4 bases, the J end by 7 bases, with 5 bases between.

The rearrangement joins TRBV18 to TRBJ1-1, with 7 bases that match TRBD1. The V gene's germline CDR1 is KGHSH and CDR2 LQKENI. V shed 3 bases and J 4 bases; nucleotides not matched to a gene: 2. The CDR3 has 13 amino acids. This CDR3 reads CASSPDRATEAFF. The CDR3, as DNA: TGTGCCAGCTCACCCGACAGGGCCACTGAAGCTTTCTTT.

The V call is TRBV29-1, the J call TRBJ2-7; possible D gene TRBD1, 6 bases. The CDR3 length is 13 residues. The V end lost 6 bases, the J end lost 1 base, and 13 bases lay between the germline ends. Germline V lookup: CDR1 SQVTM, CDR2 ANQGSEA. CDR3 sequence: CSVSQTGSYEQYF. The CDR3 nucleotides read TGCAGCGTAAGTCAGACAGGATCCTACGAGCAGTACTTC.

This chain joins TRBV29-1 and TRBJ2-1; 13 bases are a match to TRBD2. Germline assignment: CDR1 SQVTM and CDR2 ANQGSEA. With 7 bases clipped from V and 9 bases from J, the junction kept 9 bases outside the gene matches. This CDR3 has 14 amino acids. CDR3 bases: TGCAGCGGAGCCGGACTAGCGGGAGTGGTTGAGCAGTTCTTC. Encoded protein: CSGAGLAGVVEQFF.

This chain joins TRBV29-1 and TRBJ1-1; no firm D call. CDR1 is SQVTM, CDR2 ANQGSEA, per germline. V lost 7 bases and J 4 bases, leaving 16 bases between the germline ends. The CDR3 has 13 residues. DNA of the CDR3: TGCAGCGCCCGGCGCGGGGAGGGCACTGAAGCTTTCTTT. Its protein is CSARRGEGTEAFF.

The gene calls are TRBV5-5 and TRBJ1-4, with a possible D match to TRBD1 (5 bases). The CDR3 runs 15 residues. V shed 4 bases and J shed 6 bases, with 16 bases lying between them. CDR1 is SGHKS and CDR2 is YYEKEE in the germline V gene (reference sequence). The CDR3 nucleotides are TGTGCCAGCAGCACGGACGGGACGGTGGATGAAAAACTGTTTTTT. Amino acids: CASSTDGTVDEKLFF.

The CDR3: CASGAGGSGANVLTF. DNA for the CDR3: TGTGCCAGCGGGGCAGGGGGCTCTGGGGCCAACGTCCTGACTTTC. The genes are TRBV6-5 and TRBJ2-6; 7 bases fit TRBD1. In germline, CDR1 is MNHEY, CDR2 SVGAGI. This CDR3 region has 15 residues. V lost 8 bases, J lost 0 bases, and 4 bases stayed unmatched.

The genes are TRBV5-1 and TRBJ2-5; tentatively, D is TRBD1 or TRBD2 (5 bases each). The germline CDR1 and CDR2 sequences are SGHRS and YFSETQ. V was cut by 2 bases and J by 2 bases, with 19 bases left in between. The CDR3 has 17 residues. As DNA, the CDR3 is TGCGCCAGCAGCTTTGGGTCCTCGGGGACCGCACAAGAGACCCAGTACTTC. Translated: CASSFGSSGTAQETQYF.